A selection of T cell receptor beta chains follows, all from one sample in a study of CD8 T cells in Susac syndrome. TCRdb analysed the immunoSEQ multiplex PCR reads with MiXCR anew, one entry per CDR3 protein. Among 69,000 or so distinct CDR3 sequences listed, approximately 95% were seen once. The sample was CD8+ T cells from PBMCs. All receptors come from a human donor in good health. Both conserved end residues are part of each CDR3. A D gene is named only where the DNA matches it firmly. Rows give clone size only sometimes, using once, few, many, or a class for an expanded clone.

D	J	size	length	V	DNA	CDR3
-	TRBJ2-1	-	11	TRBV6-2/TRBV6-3	TGTGCCAGCAGTTACTCCAGTGAGCAGTTCTTC	CASSYSSEQFF
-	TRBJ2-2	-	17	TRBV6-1	TGTGCCAGCAGCGAAACCAGTCACTTCGCGGACACCGGGGAGCTGTTTTTT	CASSETSHFADTGELFF
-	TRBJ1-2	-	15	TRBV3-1	TGTGCCAGCAGCCAAGTGGGGAGGCTTAACTATGGCTACACCTTC	CASSQVGRLNYGYTF
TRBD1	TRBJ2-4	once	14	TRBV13	TGTGCCAGCAGCAACAGGGGTTCCAAAAACATTCAGTACTTC	CASSNRGSKNIQYF
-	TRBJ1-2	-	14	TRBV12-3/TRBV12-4	TGTGCCAGCAGTCCCTTTGGGTTGGGTTATGGCTACACCTTC	CASSPFGLGYGYTF
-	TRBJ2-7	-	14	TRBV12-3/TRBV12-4	TGTGCCAGCAGTTTAGCGGGAAATGGGTACGAGCAGTACTTC	CASSLAGNGYEQYF
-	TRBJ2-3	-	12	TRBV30	TGTGCCTGGAGTTCTCTCACAGATACGCAGTATTTT	CAWSSLTDTQYF
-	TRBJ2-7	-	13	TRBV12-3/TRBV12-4	TGTGCCAGCAGTTTCGACGGGGCCTACGAGCAGTACTTC	CASSFDGAYEQYF
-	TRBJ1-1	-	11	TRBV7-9	TGTGCCAGCAGCACTGCCACTGAAGCTTTCTTT	CASSTATEAFF
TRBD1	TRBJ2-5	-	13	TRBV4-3	TGCGCCAGCTCGCCGGACAGGGGAAAGACCCAGTACTTC	CASSPDRGKTQYF
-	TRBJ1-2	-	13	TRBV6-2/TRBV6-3	TGTGCCAGCACCTCATATCGGGGGAATGGCTACACCTTC	CASTSYRGNGYTF
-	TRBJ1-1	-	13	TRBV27	TGTGCCAGCAGTTTACTCGCTAGCACTGAAGCTTTCTTT	CASSLLASTEAFF
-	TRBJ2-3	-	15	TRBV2	TGTGCCAGCAGTGAACTAAACCTTTCCCCAGATACGCAGTATTTT	CASSELNLSPDTQYF
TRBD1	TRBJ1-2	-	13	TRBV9	TGTGCCAGCAGCATTACAGGGGTGGATGGCTACACCTTC	CASSITGVDGYTF
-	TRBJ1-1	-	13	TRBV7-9	TGTGCCAGCAGCTTAGTGGGGGACGTGGAAGCTTTCTTT	CASSLVGDVEAFF